This entry concerns a single T cell receptor beta chain. Its antigen is not known. The CDR3 is 14 amino acids. Deletions cut 3 bases from V and 5 bases from J, with 10 bases between. Germline-derived CDR1 and CDR2 are KGHSH and LQKENI. The sample belongs to a study of T cells in localized non-small cell lung cancer. The study, taken as a whole, reports: Out of the top 100 tumor clones, a median about 58 were seen in adjacent lung. Clonality of T cells reached its maximum in uninvolved adjacent lung, surpassing tumor.

Measured with immunoSEQ multiplex PCR; TCRdb has only the in-frame clones, and not every one. The table includes some 2,000 clones, 40% to 55% detected once. The sequenced sample was lung tumor tissue, obtained before any cancer treatment. This TCR came from a male donor at least 60 years old with stage II lung adenocarcinoma. The J gene is TRBJ2-2, the V gene TRBV18; D not certain. CDR3 in DNA: TGTGCCAGCTCACCTCCCTCGCGTACCGGGGAGCTGTTTTTT. Encoded protein: CASSPPSRTGELFF.